One and the same sample provided the 10 T cell receptor beta chains below, sequenced in a study of regulatory T cells in long-lasting Graves disease. To make TCR beta libraries, researchers used iRepertoire HTBI primers and Arm-PCR of CDR3 regions. TCRdb fed the multiplex PCR reads into MiXCR, producing one record per CDR3 protein. The repertoire consists of some 280,000 distinct CDR3 sequences, with 22% occurring once and the leading ten covering 56%. The time point: persistent/refractory GD, antithyroid drugs over 5 years with positive TRAb. PBMCs were the source of the RNA used for TCR sequencing. This specimen consisted of peripheral blood mononuclear cells (PBMCs), obtained when the disease was refractory, from a patient treated with antithyroid drugs. Source of these receptors: a female donor with Graves disease.

This clonotype was counted ten times or more. V and J are TRBV12-3 or TRBV12-4 and TRBJ2-7; 9 nucleotides align to TRBD2. J lost 5 bases, V lost 1 base, and 6 bases had no gene match. This CDR3 is 15 amino acids long. CDR3 in amino acids: CASSLVASGIDEQYF. The CDR3 DNA sequence: TGTGCCAGCAGTTTAGTCGCTAGCGGGATCGACGAGCAGTACTTC.

This clonotype appeared many times. The genes are TRBV20-1 and TRBJ1-4; D remains unclear. CDR3 size: 13 residues. The V end was cut by 4 bases, the J end by 1 base, with 7 bases between. Germline loops: CDR1 DFQATT, CDR2 SNEGSKA (reference sequence). The CDR3 spells CSATDKTNEKLFF. The CDR3 nucleotides are TGCAGTGCTACAGACAAAACTAATGAAAAACTGTTTTTT.

The gene calls are TRBV10-3 and TRBJ2-6; TRBD1 matches 11 bases. Losses at the gene ends were 4 bases for V and 2 bases for J; bases not matched to a gene: 7. In germline, CDR1 is ENHRY, CDR2 SYGVKD. The CDR3 is 18 residues long. The CDR3 nucleotides read TGTGCCATCAGTGGGGGACAGGGGGGCTCCACTGGGGCCAACGTCCTGACTTTC. This sequence encodes CAISGGQGGSTGANVLTF.

This clonotype was seen more than once but under ten times. The chain combines TRBV27 with TRBJ1-5; tentatively, D is TRBD1 (5 bases). The germline gives CDR1 MNHEY, CDR2 SMNVEV (reference sequence). The ends were cut back, 4 bases at V and 7 bases at J, with 11 bases in the middle. This CDR3 has 13 residues. CDR3 region: CASSSGYGQPQHF. CDR3 nucleotides: TGTGCCAGCAGTTCAGGGTATGGGCAGCCCCAGCATTTT.

The chain recombines TRBV30 with TRBJ2-3; unclear D gene. The germline V gene encodes CDR1 GTSNPN and CDR2 SVGIG (reference sequence). This CDR3 has 13 residues. V was clipped by 2 bases and J by 0 bases, with 6 bases between them. This CDR3 reads CAWSISSTDTQYF. The CDR3 DNA reads TGTGCCTGGAGTATAAGTAGCACAGATACGCAGTATTTT.

This clonotype showed up many times. CDR3 protein: CATSQGGYTF. For the CDR3, the DNA is TGTGCCACTTCGCAGGGGGGCTACACCTTC. V is TRBV6-1 and J is TRBJ1-2; perhaps TRBD1 as D (6 bases). CDR1 is MNHNS, CDR2 SASEGT, per germline. The germline V and J ends were trimmed by 10 bases and 8 bases, with 11 bases remaining between them. The CDR3 sequence is 10 residues long.

This clonotype was seen a handful of times. This chain connects TRBV29-1 to TRBJ2-7, with TRBD1 as a possible D gene (5 bases). The V gene's germline CDR1 is SQVTM and CDR2 ANQGSEA. This CDR3 comprises 13 residues. V was shortened by 1 base and J by 4 bases, with 11 bases between the two germline ends. The CDR3 DNA sequence: TGCAGCGTTGAAGGGCCAGGGAATTACGAGCAGTACTTC. It yields the protein CSVEGPGNYEQYF.

The chain has TRBV12-3 or TRBV12-4 and TRBJ2-5; TRBD2 agrees at 10 bases. The CDR3 is made up of 14 amino acids. Trimming cost V 7 bases and J 3 bases; bases outside gene matches: 5. DNA of the CDR3: TGTGCCAGCACCAATCTAGCGGGAGAAGAGACCCAGTACTTC. Translated: CASTNLAGEETQYF.

On this clonotype: This may be a read error: a much more frequent sequence differs by one nucleotide. The genes are TRBV28 and TRBJ1-6; unclear D gene. Germline V gene lookup returns CDR1 MDHEN and CDR2 SYDVKM. The CDR3 contains 15 residues. In DNA, the CDR3 is TGTACCAGCAGCCTACCCGGGCCCATACCGTCTCCCCTCCACTTT. Residues: CTSSLPGPIPSPLHF.

This clonotype was seen many times. The genes are TRBV28 and TRBJ1-1; 7 bases line up with TRBD1. Trimming removed 5 bases from V and 4 bases from J; junction bases left unmatched: 7. Germline CDR1 is MDHEN and CDR2 is SYDVKM. The CDR3 is made up of 14 amino acids. The CDR3: CASSIPQGTTEAFF. Here the CDR3 DNA reads TGTGCCAGCAGTATCCCACAGGGGACCACTGAAGCTTTCTTT.